This TCR beta chain stems from a study of beta chain features in type 1 diabetes. Study-level results: Type 1 diabetes patients showed a moderate but significant shortening of TCRB CDR3s in all four CD4+ subsets.

Sequencing targeted expressed TCRB transcripts, as all isolated RNA had been reverse transcribed. Sequencing was performed with immunoSEQ multiplex PCR; in TCRdb, only in-frame clones are kept and a portion is missing. The sample has roughly 160,000 clones; about 9% are singletons. As concerns this clone: What it binds is unknown.

The CDR3 runs 18 residues. Losses at the gene ends were 5 bases for V and 4 bases for J; bases not matched to a gene: 9. From germline, CDR1 is SGHNT and CDR2 YENEEA. The sequence was collected from a woman aged 18-29 years with type 1 diabetes. This chain links TRBV11-3 with TRBJ2-1, with 15 bases aligning to TRBD2. The sample taken for sequencing was central memory CD4+ T cells from blood. CDR3 sequence: CASSHGLAGGSRYNEQFF. The CDR3 DNA follows: TGTGCCAGCAGCCACGGACTAGCGGGAGGGTCGAGGTACAATGAGCAGTTCTTC.